The rows below give T cell receptor beta chains drawn from one sample of a study of neurological immune-mediated disorders. From the 5' RACE reads, TCRdb called clonotypes with MiXCR, one entry per CDR3 protein. Here the sample spans about 60,000 distinct CDR3 sequences, 3.5% to 4.5% being singletons. Sequencing input: PBMCs. All receptors derive from a woman aged 45 to 65 with multiple sclerosis. Both conserved end residues are part of each CDR3. A D gene is named only where the DNA matches it firmly. Clone size, where shown, is once, few, many, or a class for clones that have expanded.

CAISDLGRGTGNTIYF,TGTGCCATCAGTGACTTGGGCAGGGGAACGGGAAACACCATATATTTT,TRBJ1-3,TRBV10-3,.,many
CASSLWKLAGGPGEQFF,TGTGCCAGCAGTTTATGGAAACTAGCGGGAGGGCCGGGTGAGCAGTTCTTC,TRBJ2-1,TRBV28,TRBD2,many
CASSPPEGLWNTEAFF,TGTGCCAGCAGCCCCCCCGAAGGACTATGGAACACTGAAGCTTTCTTT,TRBJ1-1,TRBV9,.,many
CASSQNRVTGELFF,TGCGCCAGCAGCCAAAACAGGGTCACCGGGGAGCTGTTTTTT,TRBJ2-2,TRBV4-3,.,many
CASTFGQHTDTQYF,TGTGCCAGCACCTTCGGACAACACACAGATACGCAGTATTTT,TRBJ2-3,TRBV7-2,.,many
CASSQEGQRSTGELFF,TGTGCCAGCAGCCAAGAAGGGCAGCGGTCCACCGGGGAGCTGTTTTTT,TRBJ2-2,TRBV4-2,.,many
CATSATGTGNEKLFF,TGTGCCACCAGTGCCACCGGGACGGGTAATGAAAAACTGTTTTTT,TRBJ1-4,TRBV24-1,.,many
CASSVGSGNTEAFF,TGTGCCAGCAGCGTAGGGTCGGGCAACACTGAAGCTTTCTTT,TRBJ1-1,TRBV9,.,many
CASSSRDSNQPQHF,TGTGCCAGCAGCTCCCGGGACAGCAATCAGCCCCAGCATTTT,TRBJ1-5,TRBV7-2,.,many
CASSPLQGIEAFF,TGTGCCAGCAGTCCTTTACAGGGGATTGAAGCTTTCTTT,TRBJ1-1,TRBV12-3/TRBV12-4,TRBD1,many
CASSLDLRHPNTEAFF,TGTGCCAGCAGCTTAGATTTGAGACACCCTAACACTGAAGCTTTCTTT,TRBJ1-1,TRBV11-2,.,many
CASSPTDQETQYF,TGTGCCAGCAGCCCGACGGACCAAGAGACCCAGTACTTC,TRBJ2-5,TRBV7-9,.,many
CSARDGTGIGGYTF,TGCAGTGCTAGAGATGGGACAGGGATTGGGGGCTACACCTTC,TRBJ1-2,TRBV20-1,TRBD1,many
CASSPGQDGYGYTF,TGCGCCAGCAGCCCCGGACAGGACGGCTATGGCTACACCTTC,TRBJ1-2,TRBV5-1,TRBD1,many
CASSPGGQMRYGYTF,TGTGCCAGCAGCCCGGGGGGGCAAATGCGGTATGGCTACACCTTC,TRBJ1-2,TRBV9,.,few
CASSGRTVVPNEQFF,TGTGCCAGCTCGGGTAGGACTGTCGTCCCTAATGAGCAGTTCTTC,TRBJ2-1,TRBV18,.,.
CASRRDMSSYNEQFF,TGTGCCAGCAGACGAGACATGAGCTCCTACAATGAGCAGTTCTTC,TRBJ2-1,TRBV12-3/TRBV12-4,.,many
CASSPGLMGTEAFF,TGCGCCAGCAGTCCCGGCCTCATGGGGACTGAAGCTTTCTTT,TRBJ1-1,TRBV5-1,.,few
CASSSATATDTQYF,TGTGCCAGCAGCTCGGCGACAGCCACAGATACGCAGTATTTT,TRBJ2-3,TRBV7-3,.,few
CASSLGPRGTYEQYF,TGTGCCAGCAGTTTAGGACCCCGAGGGACCTACGAGCAGTACTTC,TRBJ2-7,TRBV12-3/TRBV12-4,.,.
CASSLLGGEGEKLFF,TGTGCCAGCAGCTTACTTGGAGGGGAGGGTGAAAAACTGTTTTTT,TRBJ1-4,TRBV7-8,.,many
CASRPPRNGGTDTQYF,TGTGCCAGCAGACCCCCTAGAAACGGAGGCACAGATACGCAGTATTTT,TRBJ2-3,TRBV2,.,many
CASSRQRETSYEQYF,TGTGCCAGCAGCCGCCAGCGGGAGACCTCCTACGAGCAGTACTTC,TRBJ2-7,TRBV7-6,TRBD2,.
CASSPGQGGYTF,TGTGCCAGCAGCCCGGGACAGGGGGGCTACACCTTC,TRBJ1-2,TRBV7-3,TRBD1,many
CASSPGGSGANVLTF,TGTGCCAGCAGCCCAGGGGGCTCGGGGGCCAACGTCCTGACTTTC,TRBJ2-6,TRBV11-3,TRBD1,many
CASSFWALGAYEQYF,TGTGCCAGCAGCTTTTGGGCACTAGGGGCCTACGAGCAGTACTTC,TRBJ2-7,TRBV5-6,.,many
CSATTKEGLWQFF,TGCAGTGCTACCACCAAAGAGGGTCTCTGGCAGTTCTTC,TRBJ2-1,TRBV20-1,.,medium-sized
CASSYYRGPQHF,TGTGCCAGCAGTTACTACCGGGGGCCCCAGCATTTT,TRBJ1-5,TRBV6-2/TRBV6-3,.,many
CASSWTSGTTYNEQFF,TGTGCCAGCAGTTGGACTAGCGGGACTACTTACAATGAGCAGTTCTTC,TRBJ2-1,TRBV7-2,TRBD2,many
CASSLTGEETQYF,TGCGCCAGCAGCTTGACAGGGGAAGAGACCCAGTACTTC,TRBJ2-5,TRBV5-1,TRBD1,medium-sized
CASSQGFDSAPRANVLTF,TGCGCCAGCAGCCAAGGATTTGATTCAGCCCCCAGGGCCAACGTCCTGACTTTC,TRBJ2-6,TRBV4-3,.,many
CASSPIGPDEQFF,TGTGCTAGCAGCCCGATTGGGCCGGATGAGCAGTTCTTC,TRBJ2-1,TRBV7-7,.,many
CASSRDQGTSYEQYF,TGCGCCAGCAGCCGAGACCAGGGCACCTCCTACGAGCAGTACTTC,TRBJ2-7,TRBV5-1,.,many
CASRPGTGAKNIQYF,TGTGCCAGCAGGCCCGGGACAGGAGCCAAAAACATTCAGTACTTC,TRBJ2-4,TRBV7-2,TRBD1,many
CATAPGGAYSYEQYF,TGTGCCACCGCGCCTGGGGGAGCCTATTCCTACGAGCAGTACTTC,TRBJ2-7,TRBV24-1,.,many
CASSLAVNNEQFF,TGTGCCAGCAGCTTGGCAGTCAACAATGAGCAGTTCTTC,TRBJ2-1,TRBV5-6,.,many
CASSPVPGPGNTIYF,TGTGCCAGCTCACCAGTGCCTGGGCCTGGAAACACCATATATTTT,TRBJ1-3,TRBV18,.,.
CSAVGTSGGPQLF,TGCAGTGCTGTCGGGACTAGCGGGGGCCCGCAACTCTTT,TRBJ2-3,TRBV20-1,TRBD2,many
CASSVRTGNGRPFQETQYF,TGTGCCAGCAGCGTGAGGACAGGGAACGGCCGCCCCTTCCAAGAGACCCAGTACTTC,TRBJ2-5,TRBV9,TRBD1,many
CASSLTGTEETQYF,TGTGCCAGCAGCTTGACCGGGACCGAAGAGACCCAGTACTTC,TRBJ2-5,TRBV5-8,.,many
CASSVVGGIPGSTDTQYF,TGTGCCAGCAGCGTAGTAGGAGGTATTCCTGGTAGCACAGATACGCAGTATTTT,TRBJ2-3,TRBV9,.,many
CSARAAGGRELFF,TGCAGTGCTAGAGCGGCAGGGGGAAGGGAGCTGTTTTTT,TRBJ2-2,TRBV20-1,TRBD1,many
CSATSGRASYEQYF,TGCAGTGCTACCAGCGGGAGGGCCTCCTACGAGCAGTACTTC,TRBJ2-7,TRBV20-1,TRBD2,many
CASSLDSYNEQFF,TGCGCCAGCAGCCTGGACAGCTACAATGAGCAGTTCTTC,TRBJ2-1,TRBV5-1,.,many
CAISESVFGLHTDTQYF,TGTGCCATCAGTGAGTCGGTGTTCGGACTACACACAGATACGCAGTATTTT,TRBJ2-3,TRBV10-3,.,many
CASRTGTGATEAFF,TGTGCCAGCAGGACCGGGACAGGGGCCACTGAAGCTTTCTTT,TRBJ1-1,TRBV12-3/TRBV12-4,TRBD1,many
CASSQHRANEQFF,TGCGCCAGCAGCCAGCACAGGGCCAATGAGCAGTTCTTC,TRBJ2-1,TRBV4-3,.,many
CSATVDSGYGYTF,TGCAGTGCTACGGTCGACTCGGGCTATGGCTACACCTTC,TRBJ1-2,TRBV20-1,.,many
CATSDQTSGGYNEQFF,TGTGCCACCAGTGACCAGACTAGCGGGGGCTACAATGAGCAGTTCTTC,TRBJ2-1,TRBV24-1,TRBD2,many
CASSSRAGWTQETQYF,TGTGCCAGCAGTTCCCGCGCGGGGTGGACCCAAGAGACCCAGTACTTC,TRBJ2-5,TRBV27,.,many
CASSPSANYGYTF,TGTGCCAGCAGCCCCTCAGCTAACTATGGCTACACCTTC,TRBJ1-2,TRBV7-6,.,many
CASSPRGPGGTGNTIYF,TGTGCCAGCAGCCCCCGGGGTCCGGGGGGGACTGGAAACACCATATATTTT,TRBJ1-3,TRBV7-9,.,many
CASSLDGDLGFF,TGTGCCAGCAGCTTAGATGGGGACCTAGGGTTCTTC,TRBJ2-1,TRBV7-9,.,many